This passage covers 9 T cell receptor beta chains from one sample sequenced in a study of shared clonotypes between healthy human individuals. TCRdb's table, derived via immunoSEQ multiplex PCR, lists solely in-frame clones and lacks some. The sample lists hundreds of thousands of clones, around three quarters occurring once. Sequencing was performed on memory CD4+ T cells sorted from blood. Documented subset: CD45RA-negative fraction. All receptors derive from a woman aged 25 to 39 in good health.

The chain uses TRBV18 and TRBJ2-3; no definite D call. Trimming cost V 6 bases and J 0 bases, with 13 bases left between them. Germline-derived CDR1 and CDR2 are KGHSH and LQKENI. CDR3 length: 15 amino acids. The CDR3 nucleotides read TGTGCCAGCTCTACCCAGGATTTTAGCACAGATACGCAGTATTTT. Encoded protein: CASSTQDFSTDTQYF.

This clone was detected only once. The chain couples TRBV29-1 to TRBJ2-1; no definite D call. Trimming shortened V by 3 bases and J by 8 bases, and 11 bases separated the two germline ends. Germline lookup yields CDR1 SQVTM and CDR2 ANQGSEA. The length of the CDR3 is 12 residues. The CDR3 protein is CSVDGVRDEQFF. CDR3 DNA sequence: TGCAGCGTTGATGGGGTTCGGGATGAGCAGTTCTTC.

CDR3 coding DNA: TGTGCCAGCAGCCAAGATTGGACTAGGAAAGAGACCCAGTACTTC. Translated: CASSQDWTRKETQYF. The genes are TRBV14 and TRBJ2-5, with 7 bases lining up with TRBD2. CDR3 length: 15 amino acids. V gave up 0 bases and J gave up 3 bases; unmatched junction bases: 4. Germline lookup yields CDR1 SGHDN and CDR2 FVKESK. Variable domain in full (rest from reference TRBV14 and TRBJ2-5): EAGVTQFPSHSVIEKGQTVTLRCDPISGHDNLYWYRRVMGKEIKFLLHFVKESKQDESGMPNNRFLAERTGGTYSTLKVQPAELEDSGVYFCASSQDWTRKETQYFGPGTRLLVL.

The chain links TRBV27 to TRBJ2-1; D assignment may be TRBD1 or TRBD2 (5 bases each). V lost 5 bases and J lost 0, with 17 bases in between. CDR3 size: 17 residues. Germline-derived CDR1 and CDR2 are MNHEY and SMNVEV (reference sequence). The CDR3 nucleotides are TGTGCCAGCAGTCCCTTGGGGGTCAGGAGCTCCTACAATGAGCAGTTCTTC. This gives the protein CASSPLGVRSSYNEQFF.

The rearrangement links TRBV11-2 to TRBJ1-2; tentative D call: TRBD1 (5 bases). The CDR3 has 10 residues. Germline CDR1 is SGHAT and CDR2 is FQNNGV. The V gene lost 8 bases and the J gene lost 8 bases, with 9 bases spanning the gap. The CDR3 sequence is CASGWGGYTF. In DNA form, the CDR3 reads TGTGCCAGCGGATGGGGGGGCTACACCTTC.

V is TRBV19 and J is TRBJ2-1, with 9 bases lining up with TRBD2. CDR1 is LNHDA and CDR2 is SQIVND in the germline V gene (reference sequence). The CDR3 loop spans 13 amino acids. The trim removed 6 bases at V and 12 bases at J, leaving 9 bases unmatched. CDR3 DNA sequence: TGTGCCAGTAGCCACAATAGCGGGAGCGTGCAGTTCTTC. Translated, it gives CASSHNSGSVQFF. Combining the CDR3 with reference TRBV19 and TRBJ2-1 gives the whole variable domain DGGITQSPKYLFRKEGQNVTLSCEQNLNHDAMYWYRQDPGQGLRLIYYSQIVNDFQKGDIAEGYSVSREKKESFPLTVTSAQKNPTAFYLCASSHNSGSVQFFGPGTRLTVL.

The rearrangement links TRBV5-4 to TRBJ1-1; D is possibly TRBD1 (5 bases). The V gene lost 4 bases and the J gene lost 0 bases, with 13 bases spanning the gap. Germline lookup yields CDR1 SGHNT and CDR2 YYREEE (reference sequence). CDR3 length: 15 amino acids. The CDR3 loop reads CASSQGRIMNTEAFF. The CDR3 region has the DNA TGTGCCAGCAGCCAGGGACGGATAATGAACACTGAAGCTTTCTTT. The full variable domain, with the rest looked up from reference TRBV5-4 and TRBJ1-1, is ETGVTQSPTHLIKTRGQQVTLRCSSQSGHNTVSWYQQALGQGPQFIFQYYREEENGRGNFPPRFSGLQFPNYSSELNVNALELDDSALYLCASSQGRIMNTEAFFGQGTRLTVV.

The genes are TRBV18 and TRBJ2-7, with 8 nucleotides matching TRBD1. Trimming took 5 bases from V and 2 from J; bases not matched to a gene: 5. The CDR3 has 14 residues. Germline V gene sequence: CDR1 KGHSH, CDR2 LQKENI. The CDR3 region is CASSRRQGTYEQYF. The CDR3 region has the DNA TGTGCCAGCTCAAGACGACAGGGGACCTACGAGCAGTACTTC.

In this sample, this clone turned up a few times. The J gene is TRBJ1-5, the V gene TRBV19; D unresolved. The CDR3 consists of 13 residues. Germline CDR1 LNHDA, CDR2 SQIVND (reference sequence). V dropped 8 bases and J dropped 4 bases, with 12 bases sitting between them. For the CDR3, the DNA is TGTGCCAGTTCCGTTCTGTCTAATCAGCCCCAGCATTTT. This sequence encodes CASSVLSNQPQHF. Using reference TRBV19 and TRBJ1-5 for the parts outside the CDR3, the full variable domain is DGGITQSPKYLFRKEGQNVTLSCEQNLNHDAMYWYRQDPGQGLRLIYYSQIVNDFQKGDIAEGYSVSREKKESFPLTVTSAQKNPTAFYLCASSVLSNQPQHFGDGTRLSIL.